This entry lists 26 T cell receptor beta chains sequenced from one sample in a study of vaccination and CD4 T cells after COVID-19. Cultured CD4+ T cell DNA was sequenced using the Oncomine TCR Beta short-read assay. TCRdb called the PCR reads again in MiXCR, with one record for every CDR3 protein. The sample shows over 20,000 distinct CDR3 sequences, around 30% of them seen only once. Time point in this sample: late sampling 161 to 241 days after vaccination in a few convalescent patients. Treatment defined: approximately nine-day PBMC culture with coronavirus spike peptide pools or control peptides (ViraFEST assay). No antigen has been identified for these receptors. The material sequenced was CD4+ T cells from blood, cultured in vitro, taken about 7 months after SARS-CoV-2 vaccination. The origin of the receptors is a human donor who had recovered from COVID-19.

The rearrangement links TRBV21-1 to TRBJ2-7; the table calls TRBD1, which could not be checked here. TRBV21-1 is flagged as a pseudogene. The CDR3 is made up of 15 amino acids. CDR3 loop: CASSAPGQGLYGQYF. Written as DNA, the CDR3 is TGTGCCAGCAGCGCTCCGGGACAGGGCCTGTACGGGCAGTACTTC.

A few counts support this clonotype. The chain combines TRBV15 with TRBJ2-2, with D possibly being TRBD1 (5 bases). This CDR3 region has 16 residues. Germline lookup yields CDR1 LNHNV and CDR2 YYDKDF (reference sequence). V was pared by 1 base and J by 2 bases, with 11 bases between. CDR3 protein: CATSRGQSTNTGELFF. The CDR3 bases are TGTGCCACCAGCAGAGGACAGAGTACAAACACCGGGGAGCTGTTTTTT. The whole variable domain, remainder taken from reference TRBV15 and TRBJ2-2, is DAMVIQNPRYQVTQFGKPVTLSCSQTLNHNVMYWYQQKSSQAPKLLFHYYDKDFNNEADTPDNFQSRRPNTSFCFLDIRSPGLGDTAMYLCATSRGQSTNTGELFFGEGSRLTVL.

The V gene is TRBV6-5, the J gene TRBJ2-3; 9 bases are shared with TRBD2. The CDR3 spans 17 residues. Germline V CDR1 and CDR2: MNHEY, SVGAGI. Losses at the gene ends were 0 bases for V and 1 base for J; bases not matched to a gene: 5. The CDR3 DNA is TGTGCCAGCAGTTACTCCCTTCGACTAGCGGGCACAGATACGCAGTATTTT. Its protein product is CASSYSLRLAGTDTQYF.

J is TRBJ1-2 and V is TRBV28; D is unresolved. From germline, CDR1 is MDHEN and CDR2 SYDVKM. V gave up 1 base and J gave up 4 bases, with 10 bases separating them. The length of the CDR3 is 14 residues. CDR3: CASSLLGLGYGYTF. CDR3 bases: TGTGCCAGCAGTTTATTAGGACTGGGCTATGGCTACACCTTC.

The chain combines TRBV27 with TRBJ2-7; D unclear. Germline V lookup: CDR1 MNHEY, CDR2 SMNVEV (reference sequence). The V gene lost 4 bases and the J gene lost 2 bases, with 12 bases spanning the gap. This CDR3 is 14 amino acids long. CDR3 amino acids: CASSSSLGTYEQYF. The DNA of the CDR3 is TGTGCCAGCAGTTCTTCCCTCGGCACCTACGAGCAGTACTTC.

This clonotype was found a few times. The chain recombines TRBV7-2 with TRBJ2-7; TRBD2 aligns across 8 bases. Germline CDR1 and CDR2: SGHTA and FQGNSA. V dropped 5 bases and J dropped 6; count of bases not matched to a gene: 15. CDR3 length equals 16 residues. The CDR3, as DNA: TGTGCCAGCAGCCAACAGAGTGTTGCGGGAGGTAGCGAGCAGTACTTC. It is translated as CASSQQSVAGGSEQYF.

This clonotype was picked up a small number of times. The gene calls are TRBV6-5 and TRBJ1-6; no clear D. V lost 2 bases to trimming and J lost 7 bases, with 6 bases between them. The CDR3 has 13 amino acids. CDR1 and CDR2 from the germline V gene are MNHEY and SVGAGI. The CDR3 loop is CASSYQENSPLHF. The CDR3 region has the DNA TGTGCCAGCAGTTACCAAGAAAATTCACCCCTCCACTTT.

V gene TRBV20-1 combines with J gene TRBJ2-1, with a possible D match to TRBD2 (5 bases). Germline CDR1 reads DFQATT; CDR2 reads SNEGSKA (reference sequence). The CDR3 consists of 16 residues. The V end lost 0 bases, the J end lost 5 bases, and 17 bases lay between the germline ends. CDR3 sequence (DNA): TGCAGTGCTAGAGATCTGGCAGGAGGCGTCAACAATGAGCAGTTCTTC. It codes for CSARDLAGGVNNEQFF.

The table lists this clonotype with a few counts. The V and J genes are TRBV28 and TRBJ2-5; TRBD2 agrees at 11 bases. Germline-derived CDR1 and CDR2 are MDHEN and SYDVKM. The ends lost 5 bases at V and 2 bases at J; junction bases unmatched: 1. The CDR3 spans 14 residues. The CDR3 bases are TGTGCCAGCAGTCTAGCGGGAGGACAAGAGACCCAGTACTTC. It codes for CASSLAGGQETQYF.

The CDR3 loop reads CASSDMGGYTEAFF. The CDR3 nucleotides read TGTGCCAGCAGTGATATGGGTGGGTACACTGAAGCTTTCTTT. This chain uses TRBV25-1 with TRBJ1-1; D is unresolved. V was pared by 3 bases and J by 3 bases, with 11 bases between. In germline, CDR1 is MGHDK, CDR2 SYGVNS. This CDR3 has 14 amino acids.

V is TRBV2 and J is TRBJ2-5; TRBD1 agrees at 7 bases. CDR1 and CDR2 (germline): SNHLY, FYNNEI. The CDR3 has 13 residues. The junction had 7 bases not matched to a gene; V was cut back by 3 bases and J by 9 bases. CDR3 in DNA: TGTGCCAGCAGTGAGACAGGGATCGTGGCCCAGTACTTC. It specifies CASSETGIVAQYF.

The genes are TRBV19 and TRBJ1-1; tentative D call: TRBD1 (6 bases). The V gene lost 7 bases and the J gene lost 4 bases, with 22 bases spanning the gap. From germline, CDR1 is LNHDA and CDR2 SQIVND (reference sequence). The CDR3 is 16 residues long. The CDR3 reads CASNDPRGPLGTEAFF. The CDR3 DNA sequence: TGTGCCAGTAATGACCCCAGGGGCCCCTTGGGCACTGAAGCTTTCTTT.

This clonotype is a singleton in its sample. The rearrangement links TRBV29-1 to TRBJ2-1; unclear D gene. V was cut by 1 base and J by 6 bases, with 10 bases left in between. This CDR3 spans 13 amino acids. CDR1 SQVTM and CDR2 ANQGSEA come from the germline V gene. The CDR3 sequence is CSVEGWQRNEQFF. CDR3 bases: TGCAGCGTTGAAGGGTGGCAACGCAATGAGCAGTTCTTC.

There are a few counts of this clonotype. The chain combines TRBV27 with TRBJ2-1, with 10 bases lining up with TRBD1. This CDR3 is built from 17 residues. Germline trimming cut 6 bases from V and 9 bases from J; bases unmatched to any gene: 17. Looked up from germline, CDR1 is MNHEY and CDR2 is SMNVEV (reference sequence). For the CDR3, the DNA is TGTGCCAGCAGCCCCATTAGGACAGGGGGGTTATACGGTGAGCAGTTCTTC. Translated: CASSPIRTGGLYGEQFF.

This chain links TRBV19 with TRBJ2-1; 10 bases map to TRBD2. The CDR3 runs 16 residues. J was trimmed by 5 bases and V by 7 bases; bases with no gene match: 11. Germline values: CDR1 LNHDA, CDR2 SQIVND (reference sequence). The CDR3 sequence: CASTNPRLAGNNEQFF. CDR3 bases: TGTGCCAGTACCAACCCCCGACTAGCGGGTAACAATGAGCAGTTCTTC.

This clonotype was picked up a small number of times. The V call is TRBV27, the J call TRBJ2-1; D is possibly TRBD2 (6 bases). V lost 10 bases and J 7 bases, leaving 17 bases between the germline ends. Germline V gene sequence: CDR1 MNHEY, CDR2 SMNVEV (reference sequence). The CDR3 runs to 13 residues. The CDR3 protein is CATLPRGTNEQFF. CDR3 bases: TGTGCCACCTTACCTCGGGGGACTAATGAGCAGTTCTTC.

This clonotype was seen only a few times. V usage is TRBV7-3 and J usage is TRBJ1-1; TRBD1 matches at 7 bases. CDR1 and CDR2 from the germline V gene are SGHTA and FQGTGA. J gave up 3 bases and V 1 base, and 5 bases lay outside the gene matches. This CDR3 comprises 15 residues. CDR3 DNA: TGTGCCAGCAGCTTAAATCCCGGACAGGACACTGAAGCTTTCTTT. Encoded protein: CASSLNPGQDTEAFF.

The genes are TRBV29-1 and TRBJ1-2; a possible D gene is TRBD1 (6 bases). With 2 bases removed from V and 0 bases from J, the gap between germline ends came to 10 bases. Germline CDR1 is SQVTM and CDR2 is ANQGSEA. The length of the CDR3 is 14 residues. CDR3 in DNA: TGCAGCGTTGAAAAGGACAGACCTAACTATGGCTACACCTTC. Its protein is CSVEKDRPNYGYTF.

This clonotype came up a few times. The J gene is TRBJ1-5, the V gene TRBV20-1; D remains ambiguous. There are 16 residues in the CDR3. Germline values: CDR1 DFQATT, CDR2 SNEGSKA (reference sequence). Trimming removed 2 bases at V and 4 bases at J, with 18 bases between. The CDR3 DNA follows: TGCAGTGCTAGACAACCTCTGGGAGAGAGAAATCAGCCCCAGCATTTT. Residues: CSARQPLGERNQPQHF.

This chain joins TRBV29-1 and TRBJ2-7; tentative D call: TRBD2 (5 bases). The CDR3 has 12 amino acids. Germline V gene lookup returns CDR1 SQVTM and CDR2 ANQGSEA. V was clipped by 6 bases and J by 7 bases, with 16 bases between them. CDR3 nucleotide sequence: TGCAGCGTCGTTGGGCAACTAGGGGAGCAGTACTTC. Protein: CSVVGQLGEQYF.

This clonotype is judged large. The chain recombines TRBV6-1 with TRBJ2-7; 7 bases are a match to TRBD1. This CDR3 comprises 15 residues. Trimming took 5 bases from V and 2 from J; bases not matched to a gene: 9. The germline gives CDR1 MNHNS, CDR2 SASEGT. The CDR3 coding sequence is TGTGCCAGCAGTACCCCGGGACAGACTCCCTACGAGCAGTACTTC. This gives the protein CASSTPGQTPYEQYF.

The gene calls are TRBV20-1 and TRBJ1-5, with 11 nucleotides matching TRBD1. The germline gives CDR1 DFQATT, CDR2 SNEGSKA (reference sequence). V lost 3 bases to trimming and J lost 3 bases; unmatched junction nucleotides: 4. The CDR3 spans 15 residues. The CDR3 region is CSASRDRGYNQPQHF. The CDR3 bases are TGCAGTGCTAGCAGGGACAGGGGGTACAATCAGCCCCAGCATTTT.

This clonotype showed up just a few times. J is TRBJ2-3 and V is TRBV7-9; TRBD2 might be the D (5 bases). Germline CDR1 is SEHNR and CDR2 is FQNEAQ (reference sequence). V was shortened by 3 bases and J by 1 base, with 11 bases between the two germline ends. This CDR3 is 15 amino acids long. CDR3 sequence reads: CASSFEGSGTDTQYF. DNA for the CDR3: TGTGCCAGCAGCTTCGAGGGTTCGGGCACAGATACGCAGTATTTT. The full variable domain, its missing parts supplied by reference TRBV7-9 and TRBJ2-3, is DTGVSQNPRHKITKRGQNVTFRCDPISEHNRLYWYRQTLGQGPEFLTYFQNEAQLEKSRLLSDRFSAERPKGSFSTLEIQRTEQGDSAMYLCASSFEGSGTDTQYFGPGTRLTVL.

Only a few counts were recorded for this clonotype. The J gene is TRBJ2-1, the V gene TRBV7-9; 8 nucleotides line up with TRBD2. This CDR3 is 15 amino acids long. Per the germline V gene, CDR1 is SEHNR and CDR2 is FQNEAQ (reference sequence). After removal of 10 bases from V and 3 bases from J, the junction contained 11 bases not matched to a gene. CDR3 DNA: TGTGCCACCGAGAGGCTACTAGCGGACTACAATGAGCAGTTCTTC. Translation gives CATERLLADYNEQFF. Full variable domain (remainder filled in from reference TRBV7-9 and TRBJ2-1): DTGVSQNPRHKITKRGQNVTFRCDPISEHNRLYWYRQTLGQGPEFLTYFQNEAQLEKSRLLSDRFSAERPKGSFSTLEIQRTEQGDSAMYLCATERLLADYNEQFFGPGTRLTVL.

By its share, this clonotype is medium-sized. The chain employs TRBV7-2 and TRBJ2-5; possibly TRBD1 for D (6 bases). The germline V gene has CDR1 SGHTA and CDR2 FQGNSA. The CDR3 runs to 15 residues. Trimming removed 4 bases from V and 6 bases from J, with 18 bases in between. The CDR3 is CASSSPGTNRKTQYF. For the CDR3, the DNA is TGTGCCAGCAGCTCCCCGGGGACAAACCGGAAGACCCAGTACTTC.

The sample holds a few counts of this clonotype. V and J are TRBV24-1 and TRBJ1-1; D unresolved. This CDR3 is 12 amino acids long. V dropped 5 bases and J dropped 1 base, with 4 bases sitting between them. Germline-derived CDR1 and CDR2 are KGHDR and SFDVKD. In nucleotides, the CDR3 is TGTGCCACCAGTGCAGGGAACACTGAAGCTTTCTTT. This translates into CATSAGNTEAFF.